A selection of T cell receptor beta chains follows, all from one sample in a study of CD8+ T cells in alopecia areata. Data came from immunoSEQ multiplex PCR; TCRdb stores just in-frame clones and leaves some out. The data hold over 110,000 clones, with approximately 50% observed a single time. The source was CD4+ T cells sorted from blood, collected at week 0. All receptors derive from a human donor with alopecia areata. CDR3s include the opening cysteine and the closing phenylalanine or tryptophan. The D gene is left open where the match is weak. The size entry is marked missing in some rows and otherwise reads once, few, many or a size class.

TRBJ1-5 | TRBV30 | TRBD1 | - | CAWSGRGFGNQPQHF | TGTGCCTGGAGTGGCAGGGGGTTCGGCAATCAGCCCCAGCATTTT
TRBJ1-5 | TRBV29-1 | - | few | CSVTDSYNQPQHF | TGCAGCGTTACAGACAGCTACAATCAGCCCCAGCATTTT
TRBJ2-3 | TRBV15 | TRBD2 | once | CATSRVSRGGTDTQYF | TGTGCCACCAGCAGAGTCAGTCGGGGGGGCACAGATACGCAGTATTTT
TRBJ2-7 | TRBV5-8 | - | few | CASRLQVGGQSSYEQYF | TGTGCCAGCAGGCTACAAGTGGGGGGCCAAAGCTCCTACGAGCAGTACTTC
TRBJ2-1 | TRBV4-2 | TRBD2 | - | CASSARDYLNNEQFF | TGTGCCAGCAGCGCCCGGGACTACCTAAACAATGAGCAGTTCTTC
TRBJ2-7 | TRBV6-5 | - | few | CASSYSGGSYEQYF | TGTGCCAGCAGTTACTCGGGGGGCTCCTACGAGCAGTACTTC
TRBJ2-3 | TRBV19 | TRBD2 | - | CASSPWGLPKITDTQYF | TGTGCCAGTAGCCCATGGGGACTACCAAAGATCACAGATACGCAGTATTTT
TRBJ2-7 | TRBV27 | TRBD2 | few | CASSFLRWGLANEQYF | TGTGCCAGCAGTTTTCTCCGATGGGGACTAGCGAACGAGCAGTACTTC
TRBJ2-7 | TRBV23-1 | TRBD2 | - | CASSQSSGGSYEQYF | TGCGCCAGCAGTCAATCTTCGGGAGGGTCCTACGAGCAGTACTTC
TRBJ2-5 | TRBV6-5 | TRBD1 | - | CASSYSGQGEVTQYF | TGTGCCAGCAGTTACTCGGGACAGGGTGAGGTGACCCAGTACTTC
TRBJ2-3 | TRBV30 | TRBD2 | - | CAWSTGTMRTDTQYF | TGTGCCTGGAGTACCGGGACTATGAGGACAGATACGCAGTATTTT
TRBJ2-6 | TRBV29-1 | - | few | CSVEGVDSGANVLTF | TGCAGCGTTGAAGGTGTCGACTCTGGGGCCAACGTCCTGACTTTC
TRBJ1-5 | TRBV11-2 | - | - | CASSLQINQPQHF | TGTGCCAGCAGCTTACAGATCAATCAGCCCCAGCATTTT
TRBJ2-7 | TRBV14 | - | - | CASSQRLSYEQYF | TGTGCCAGCAGCCAACGGCTGAGCTACGAGCAGTACTTC
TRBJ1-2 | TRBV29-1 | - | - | CSVEQLGSNYGYTF | TGCAGCGTTGAGCAGCTTGGGAGTAACTATGGCTACACCTTC
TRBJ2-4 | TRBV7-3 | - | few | CASSEKNIQYF | TGTGCCAGCAGCGAAAAAAACATTCAGTACTTC
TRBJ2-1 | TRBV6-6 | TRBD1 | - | CASSRPGTEAYNEQFF | TGTGCCAGCAGTCGGCCAGGGACAGAAGCCTACAATGAGCAGTTCTTC
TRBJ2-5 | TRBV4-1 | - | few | CASSQDTARRETQYF | TGCGCCAGCAGCCAAGATACGGCTAGAAGAGAGACCCAGTACTTC
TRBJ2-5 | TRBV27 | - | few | CASSERRGPGTQYF | TGTGCCAGCAGTGAGAGGAGGGGCCCGGGGACCCAGTACTTC
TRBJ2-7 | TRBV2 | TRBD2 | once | CASRTTGGGYEQYF | TGTGCCAGCAGAACGACTGGGGGGGGTTACGAGCAGTACTTC
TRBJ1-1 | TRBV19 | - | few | CASSIDHMNTEAFF | TGTGCCAGTAGTATAGATCACATGAACACTGAAGCTTTCTTT
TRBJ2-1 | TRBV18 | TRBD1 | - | CASSVQGKDEQFF | TGTGCCAGCTCAGTACAGGGGAAGGATGAGCAGTTCTTC
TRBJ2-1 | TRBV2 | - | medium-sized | CASSALEENNEQFF | TGTGCCAGCAGTGCGCTTGAGGAGAACAATGAGCAGTTCTTC
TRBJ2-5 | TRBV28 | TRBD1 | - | CASSSADRVGETQYF | TGTGCCAGCAGTTCCGCTGACAGGGTTGGGGAGACCCAGTACTTC
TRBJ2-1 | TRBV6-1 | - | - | CASSETYNEQFF | TGTGCCAGCAGTGAAACCTACAATGAGCAGTTCTTC
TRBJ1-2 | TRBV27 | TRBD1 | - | CASPTGQGGIYGYTF | TGTGCCAGCCCTACCGGACAGGGCGGGATCTATGGCTACACCTTC
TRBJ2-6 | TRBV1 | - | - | CTSSHNGDCGANVLTF | TGCACCAGCAGCCACAATGGGGACTGCGGGGCCAACGTCCTGACTTTC
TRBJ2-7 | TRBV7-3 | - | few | CASSLSGGDTYEQYF | TGTGCCAGCAGCTTAAGCGGGGGCGATACCTACGAGCAGTACTTC
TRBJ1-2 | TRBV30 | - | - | CAWRLRENYGYTF | TGTGCCTGGAGGCTTAGGGAGAACTATGGCTACACCTTC
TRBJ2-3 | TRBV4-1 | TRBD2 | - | CASSQGRGGRGIDTQYF | TGCGCCAGCAGCCAAGGTAGAGGCGGGAGAGGGATAGATACGCAGTATTTT
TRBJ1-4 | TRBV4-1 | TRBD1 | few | CASSPSPTGGGEKLFF | TGCGCCAGCAGCCCCAGCCCGACAGGGGGCGGTGAAAAACTGTTTTTT
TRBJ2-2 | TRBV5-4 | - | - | CASSLDPNRNTGELFF | TGTGCCAGCAGCTTGGATCCAAACAGGAACACCGGGGAGCTGTTTTTT
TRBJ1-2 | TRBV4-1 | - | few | CASSQDWAGKVGYTF | TGCGCCAGCAGCCAAGATTGGGCAGGGAAGGTTGGCTACACCTTC
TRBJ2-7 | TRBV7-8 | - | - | CASSFLRDF | TGTGCCAGCAGCTTCTTAAGGGACTTC
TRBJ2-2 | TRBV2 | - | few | CASSSVGRNTGELFF | TGTGCCAGCAGCTCTGTGGGAAGGAACACCGGGGAGCTGTTTTTT
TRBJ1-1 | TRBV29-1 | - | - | CSVAQNWAGRWDTEAFF | TGCAGCGTTGCCCAAAACTGGGCAGGGCGGTGGGACACTGAAGCTTTCTTT
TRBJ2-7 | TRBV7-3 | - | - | CASSLHAAGNYEQYF | TGTGCCAGCAGCCTCCACGCGGCGGGAAACTACGAGCAGTACTTC
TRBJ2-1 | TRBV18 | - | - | CASSITSQTSYNEQFF | TGTGCCAGCTCCATCACTAGCCAGACCTCCTACAATGAGCAGTTCTTC
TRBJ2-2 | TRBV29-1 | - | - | CSFGRAAGELFF | TGCAGCTTCGGGAGAGCGGCCGGGGAGCTGTTTTTT
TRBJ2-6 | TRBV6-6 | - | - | CASSPPVGANVLTF | TGTGCCAGCAGTCCACCTGTCGGGGCCAACGTCCTGACTTTC
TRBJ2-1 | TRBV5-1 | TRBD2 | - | CASSPRSGADNEQFF | TGCGCCAGCAGCCCAAGGAGCGGGGCAGACAATGAGCAGTTCTTC
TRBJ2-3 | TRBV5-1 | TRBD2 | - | CASKSRAGVEDTQYF | TGCGCCAGCAAATCGAGAGCGGGAGTCGAAGATACGCAGTATTTT
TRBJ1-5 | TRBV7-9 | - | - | CASSLQGLGNQPQHF | TGTGCCAGCAGCTTACAGGGGCTAGGCAATCAGCCCCAGCATTTT
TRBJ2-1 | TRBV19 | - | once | CASSTTRDNYNEQFF | TGTGCCAGTAGTACGACCCGGGACAACTACAATGAGCAGTTCTTC
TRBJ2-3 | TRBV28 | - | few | CASSSLVGDTQYF | TGTGCCAGCAGTTCCCTCGTCGGGGATACGCAGTATTTT
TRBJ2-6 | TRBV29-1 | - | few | CSAQETGANVLTF | TGCAGCGCTCAGGAGACTGGGGCCAACGTCCTGACTTTC
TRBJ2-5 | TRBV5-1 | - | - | CASSLEPMKETQYF | TGCGCCAGCAGCTTGGAACCGATGAAAGAGACCCAGTACTTC
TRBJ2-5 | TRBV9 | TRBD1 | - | CASSVVRRGQGEETQYF | TGTGCCAGCAGCGTAGTGCGAAGGGGACAGGGAGAAGAGACCCAGTACTTC
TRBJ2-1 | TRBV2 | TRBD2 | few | CAIRLAGVPNEQFF | TGTGCCATAAGACTAGCGGGAGTGCCCAATGAGCAGTTCTTC
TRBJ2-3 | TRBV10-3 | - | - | CAIREEGVYTQYF | TGTGCCATCAGAGAGGAGGGCGTTTATACGCAGTATTTT
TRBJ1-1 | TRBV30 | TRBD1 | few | CASGQGNEAFF | TGTGCCTCTGGACAGGGCAATGAAGCTTTCTTT
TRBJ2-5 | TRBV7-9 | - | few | CASSYQTYQETQYF | TGTGCCAGCAGCTATCAGACATACCAAGAGACCCAGTACTTC
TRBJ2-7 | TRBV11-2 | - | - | CASTSGVGEQYF | TGTGCCAGCACCTCTGGTGTAGGCGAGCAGTACTTC
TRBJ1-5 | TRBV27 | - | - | CASRSGNQPQHF | TGTGCCAGCCGTTCGGGCAATCAGCCCCAGCATTTT
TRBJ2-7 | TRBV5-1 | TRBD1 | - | CASSSDRGWYEQYF | TGCGCCAGCAGCTCCGACAGGGGTTGGTACGAGCAGTACTTC
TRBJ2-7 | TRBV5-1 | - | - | CASSRQNSYEQYF | TGCGCCAGCAGCCGGCAGAATTCCTACGAGCAGTACTTC
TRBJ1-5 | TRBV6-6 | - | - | CASRYGPNSNQPQHF | TGTGCCAGCAGATACGGACCGAATAGCAATCAGCCCCAGCATTTT